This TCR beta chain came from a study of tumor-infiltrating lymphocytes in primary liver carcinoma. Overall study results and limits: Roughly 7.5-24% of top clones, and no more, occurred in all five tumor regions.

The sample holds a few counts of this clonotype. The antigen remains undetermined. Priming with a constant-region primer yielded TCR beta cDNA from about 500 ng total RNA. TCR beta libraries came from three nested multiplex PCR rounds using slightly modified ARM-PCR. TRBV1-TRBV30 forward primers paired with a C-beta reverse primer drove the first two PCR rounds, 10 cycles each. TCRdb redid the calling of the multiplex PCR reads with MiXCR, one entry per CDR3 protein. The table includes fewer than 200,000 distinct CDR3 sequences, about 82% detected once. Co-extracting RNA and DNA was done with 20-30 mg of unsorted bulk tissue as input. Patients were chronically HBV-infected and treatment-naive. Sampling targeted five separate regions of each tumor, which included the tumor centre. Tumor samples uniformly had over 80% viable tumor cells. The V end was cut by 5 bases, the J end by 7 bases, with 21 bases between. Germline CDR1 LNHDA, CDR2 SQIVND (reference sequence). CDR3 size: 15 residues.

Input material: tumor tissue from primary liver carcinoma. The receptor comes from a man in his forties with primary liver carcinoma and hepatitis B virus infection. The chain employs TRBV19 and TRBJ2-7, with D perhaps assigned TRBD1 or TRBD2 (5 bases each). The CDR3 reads CASSPLRDGFGEQYF. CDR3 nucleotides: TGTGCCAGTAGTCCCCTCCGGGACGGTTTTGGTGAGCAGTACTTC.